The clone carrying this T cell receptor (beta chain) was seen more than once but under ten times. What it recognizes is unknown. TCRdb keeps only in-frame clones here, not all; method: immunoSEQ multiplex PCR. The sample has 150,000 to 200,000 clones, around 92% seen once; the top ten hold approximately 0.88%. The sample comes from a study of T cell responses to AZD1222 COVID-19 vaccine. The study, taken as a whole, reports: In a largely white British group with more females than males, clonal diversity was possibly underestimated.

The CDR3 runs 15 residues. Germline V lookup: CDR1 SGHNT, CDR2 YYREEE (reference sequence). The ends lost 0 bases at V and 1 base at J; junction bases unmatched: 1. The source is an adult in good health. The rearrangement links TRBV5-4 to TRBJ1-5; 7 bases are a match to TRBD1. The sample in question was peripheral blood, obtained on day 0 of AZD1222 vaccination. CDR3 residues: CASSLGQGSNQPQHF. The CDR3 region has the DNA TGTGCCAGCAGCTTGGGACAGGGAAGCAATCAGCCCCAGCATTTT.